This T cell receptor (beta chain) was captured in a study of T cell clones after liver transplantation. Overall study context: Without induction therapy, subjects received standard immunosuppression until 12-24 months post-transplant. Study results and limitations: These preliminary findings come from unstandardized post-transplant sampling times.

Points on this clone: The antigen remains unidentified.

Data came from immunoSEQ multiplex PCR; TCRdb stores just in-frame clones and leaves some out. This sample yields 93,000 or so clones, of which about 86% are seen a single time; 2.5% to 3.5% belongs to the top ten. Trimming took off 4 bases at V and 4 bases at J, with 36 bases between the two ends. CDR3 length: 21 amino acids. Germline V CDR1 and CDR2: SGDLS, YYNGEE. The chain combines TRBV9 with TRBJ2-7, with a tentative D call TRBD1 (5 bases). The TCR was taken from a human patient who received a liver transplant. The T cells may come from the graft donor. The sample in question was CD4+ T cells from blood, obtained 47 months after liver transplant. This chain's CDR3 is CASSPPARQPHNLTWVYEQYF. DNA for the CDR3: TGTGCCAGCAGCCCTCCTGCTCGACAGCCACACAATTTGACGTGGGTTTACGAGCAGTACTTC.